A single sample is the source of the 20 T cell receptor beta chains below, sequenced in a study of vaccination effects on CD4 cells after COVID-19. Profiled with immunoSEQ multiplex PCR; TCRdb holds only in-frame clones, not every one. The sample yields about 24,000 clones, roughly 80% seen once. Expansion with viral peptide pools was applied to antigen-specific CD4+ T cells by the ViraFEST assay prior to sequencing. Cells that had been cultured for 10 days were the source of isolated CD4+ T cells. Either the mRNA-1273 or the BNT162b2 vaccine was given to participants as two doses. What these receptors recognize is not known. Specimen: CD4+ T cells from PBMCs cultured with SARS-CoV-2 spike peptides, collected after COVID-19 vaccination. The receptors here all came from a human donor who received a COVID-19 vaccine. Some clones in this sample may be carry-over from other donors' samples.

V gene TRBV30 combines with J gene TRBJ2-5; D remains ambiguous. Germline values: CDR1 GTSNPN, CDR2 SVGIG (reference sequence). The CDR3 is 14 amino acids. The CDR3 DNA is TGTGCATGTCTGCAGGACGGAACCCAAGAGACCCAGTACTTC. As protein: CACLQDGTQETQYF.

The chain links TRBV5-4 to TRBJ1-1; D call uncertain. V shed 3 bases and J shed 0 bases, with 21 bases lying between them. The CDR3 has 18 residues. CDR1 is SGHNT and CDR2 is YYREEE in the germline V gene (reference sequence). The CDR3 is CASSSGGLGRVMNTEAFF. CDR3 DNA: TGTGCCAGCAGCTCGGGAGGATTAGGACGTGTAATGAACACTGAAGCTTTCTTT.

The gene calls are TRBV6-4 and TRBJ2-1; the D call may be TRBD1 or TRBD2 (5 bases each). V gave up 1 base and J gave up 2 bases, with 9 bases separating them. CDR1 and CDR2 from the germline V gene are MRHNA and SNTAGT. CDR3 length: 15 residues. As DNA, the CDR3 is TGTGCCAGCAGTGACTTTATGGGGGCCTACAATGAGCAGTTCTTC. Encoded protein: CASSDFMGAYNEQFF.

The chain uses TRBV5-1 and TRBJ2-5; D might be TRBD1 (6 bases). CDR1 SGHRS and CDR2 YFSETQ come from the germline V gene. V lost 4 bases and J lost 11, with 15 bases in between. The CDR3 sequence is 12 residues long. The CDR3 bases are TGCGCCAGCAGCGGGGGCCTCCCAAGACAGTACTTC. Residues: CASSGGLPRQYF.

The rearrangement links TRBV6-5 to TRBJ2-5; D uncertain. Trimming removed 7 bases at V and 0 bases at J, with 12 bases between. The CDR3 extends over 14 amino acids. Per germline, CDR1 MNHEY and CDR2 SVGAGI. The CDR3: CASTRPKDQETQYF. CDR3 nucleotides: TGTGCCAGCACCCGACCAAAGGACCAAGAGACCCAGTACTTC.

This clone was seen a few times. The chain combines TRBV6-5 with TRBJ1-5, with TRBD1 identical over 8 bases. J lost 6 bases, V lost 6 bases, and 10 bases had no gene match. Per germline, CDR1 MNHEY and CDR2 SVGAGI. CDR3 length: 15 amino acids. The CDR3 spells CASSQRQGAIQPQHF. CDR3 in DNA: TGTGCCAGCAGCCAGAGGCAGGGGGCTATTCAGCCCCAGCATTTT.

This clone was recorded only once. This chain connects TRBV10-1 to TRBJ2-2; D may be TRBD1 (6 bases). Trimming pared 6 bases from V and 4 bases from J, leaving 15 bases between. The germline V gene encodes CDR1 WNHNN and CDR2 SYGVQD (reference sequence). This CDR3 comprises 15 residues. CDR3 residues: CASSPGTPFTGELFF. The CDR3 DNA sequence: TGCGCCAGCAGCCCCGGGACACCCTTCACCGGGGAGCTGTTTTTT.

V and J are TRBV6-5 and TRBJ1-1, with 7 bases that match TRBD1. The germline V gene has CDR1 MNHEY and CDR2 SVGAGI. The CDR3 consists of 12 residues. V shed 6 bases, J shed 5 bases, and the junction held 3 bases outside the gene matches. CDR3: CASRHRGTEAFF. As DNA, the CDR3 is TGTGCCAGCAGGCACAGGGGAACTGAAGCTTTCTTT.

This chain joins TRBV6-2 or TRBV6-3 and TRBJ1-2; 11 bases are shared with TRBD1. The CDR3 has 16 residues. J was trimmed by 5 bases and V by 4 bases; bases with no gene match: 9. CDR1 and CDR2 from the germline V gene are MNHEY and SVGEGT. The CDR3 bases are TGTGCCAGCAGTTCGGACAGGGGGCGGCCGTCTTATGGCTACACCTTC. This translates into CASSSDRGRPSYGYTF.

The chain is built from TRBV3-1 (or the pseudogene TRBV3-2) and TRBJ1-5; no firm D call. The CDR3 consists of 13 residues. Germline CDR1 is LGHDT and CDR2 is YNNKEL (reference sequence). Trimming cost V 2 bases and J 1 base, with 3 bases left between them. The CDR3 loop is CASSQLSNQPQHF. The CDR3 nucleotides are TGTGCCAGCAGCCAATTGAGCAATCAGCCCCAGCATTTT.

This chain connects TRBV30 to TRBJ1-2; no firm D call. The CDR3 consists of 17 residues. CDR1 is GTSNPN and CDR2 is SVGIG in the germline V gene (reference sequence). Trimming removed 2 bases from V and 0 bases from J, with 19 bases in between. This CDR3 is CAWSPPWPMQTNYGYTF. The CDR3 region has the DNA TGTGCCTGGAGTCCCCCTTGGCCGATGCAGACTAACTATGGCTACACCTTC.

The chain links TRBV28 to TRBJ2-1; 9 bases are shared with TRBD2. V lost 11 bases, J lost 8 bases, and 22 bases stayed unmatched. The CDR3 has 17 residues. CDR1 is MDHEN, CDR2 SYDVKM, per germline. The CDR3 coding sequence is TGTGCCGTGGCTAGCGGGGCCTCCCGTTTCCGATCGCATGAGCAGTTCTTC. Its protein is CAVASGASRFRSHEQFF.

The rearrangement uses TRBV28 and TRBJ2-7, with D maybe TRBD2 (6 bases). V was shortened by 5 bases and J by 6 bases, with 14 bases between the two germline ends. The length of the CDR3 is 13 residues. Germline V gene data show CDR1 as MDHEN and CDR2 as SYDVKM. CDR3 DNA sequence: TGTGCCAGCAGTACACTCGGGACTCTCGAGCAGTACGTC. Protein: CASSTLGTLEQYV.

Here the CDR3 reads CASTRADGRRETQYF. In nucleotides, the CDR3 is TGTGCCAGCACCCGAGCCGATGGGAGGCGAGAGACCCAGTACTTC. The V and J genes are TRBV2 and TRBJ2-5; maybe TRBD2 (6 bases). Germline V lookup: CDR1 SNHLY, CDR2 FYNNEI. Deletions cut 7 bases from V and 4 bases from J, with 19 bases between. The CDR3 has 15 residues.

The J gene is TRBJ2-5, the V gene TRBV4-1; maybe TRBD1 (6 bases). Germline CDR1 reads MGHRA; CDR2 reads YSYEKL. CDR3 length: 18 residues. Trimming left V 0 bases short and J 1 base short, with 18 bases between. In DNA, the CDR3 is TGCGCCAGCAGCCAAGAAGTCCTCCTGAGACAGGCCCAAGAGACCCAGTACTTC. Translating it yields CASSQEVLLRQAQETQYF.

This chain links TRBV5-1 with TRBJ1-2, with 8 bases matching TRBD1. Germline CDR1 SGHRS, CDR2 YFSETQ. After removal of 6 bases from V and 2 bases from J, the junction contained 15 bases not matched to a gene. This CDR3 has 17 amino acids. CDR3: CASKPGGQEGINYGYTF. CDR3 in DNA: TGCGCCAGCAAACCGGGGGGACAGGAGGGAATAAACTATGGCTACACCTTC. The variable domain in full, with the rest retrieved from reference TRBV5-1 and TRBJ1-2, is KAGVTQTPRYLIKTRGQQVTLSCSPISGHRSVSWYQQTPGQGLQFLFEYFSETQRNKGNFPGRFSGRQFSNSRSEMNVSTLELGDSALYLCASKPGGQEGINYGYTFGSGTRLTVV.

V is TRBV19 and J is TRBJ1-3; unclear D gene. The ends were cut back, 6 bases at V and 2 bases at J, with 11 bases in the middle. The CDR3 length is 14 residues. Germline values: CDR1 LNHDA, CDR2 SQIVND (reference sequence). This chain's CDR3 is CASRSPLAGNTIYF. The CDR3 DNA follows: TGTGCCAGTAGATCGCCCCTCGCTGGAAACACCATATATTTT.

The gene calls are TRBV18 and TRBJ1-2; D unclear. The CDR3 sequence is 15 residues long. Germline CDR1 and CDR2: KGHSH and LQKENI. V was pared by 1 base and J by 4 bases, with 13 bases between. The CDR3 loop reads CASSPRSPEIYGYTF. The CDR3 DNA sequence: TGTGCCAGCTCACCACGCTCTCCAGAAATCTATGGCTACACCTTC.

The chain couples TRBV6-6 to TRBJ1-1; the D gene is possibly TRBD1 (5 bases). V lost 2 bases and J lost 1, with 11 bases in between. Germline V CDR1 and CDR2: MNHNY, SVGAGI (reference sequence). The length of the CDR3 is 15 residues. CDR3 in amino acids: CASSYPSGGNTEAFF. The CDR3 nucleotides are TGTGCCAGCAGTTACCCGTCGGGGGGGAACACTGAAGCTTTCTTT.

This clone has just one count. The gene calls are TRBV6-5 and TRBJ2-7, with D maybe TRBD2 (6 bases). This CDR3 has 12 residues. Trimming removed 6 bases from V and 3 bases from J, with 9 bases in between. Germline V gene data show CDR1 as MNHEY and CDR2 as SVGAGI. CDR3 sequence reads: CASRRDFYEQYV. The CDR3 nucleotides are TGTGCCAGCAGGAGGGACTTCTACGAGCAGTACGTC.